The 22 T cell receptor beta chains in this list originate from one sample, sequenced in a study of CD4+ T cells in melanoma (dated by TCRdb to between 2021 and 2024). The library was generated by the immunoSEQ multiplex PCR assay. TCRdb's version of the immuneACCESS table is confined to in-frame rearrangements and falls short of the full clone set. An unresolved V gene accounts for under half of the shortfall where checked; the remainder is of unknown origin. The sample data list fewer than 150,000 clones, and over 90% of these were observed just once. Less than 2% of the sample is in the top ten clones. These receptors were taken from a human donor with melanoma.

The gene calls are TRBV6-1 and TRBJ2-7, with D unclear. V lost 8 bases, J lost 2 bases, and 10 bases lay in between. The CDR3 is 12 amino acids. CDR1 and CDR2 from the germline V gene are MNHNS and SASEGT. The CDR3 loop reads CASWRPPYEQYF. CDR3 nucleotides: TGTGCCAGCTGGCGACCTCCCTACGAGCAGTACTTC.

The chain combines TRBV7-8 with TRBJ1-1; D is unresolved. Trimming shortened V by 5 bases and J by 2 bases, and 6 bases separated the two germline ends. Germline V gene sequence: CDR1 SGHVS, CDR2 FQNEAQ. The CDR3 has 12 amino acids. CDR3 DNA: TGTGCCAGCAGCCACTCTAACACTGAAGCTTTCTTT. Protein product: CASSHSNTEAFF.

This chain joins TRBV9 and TRBJ1-1; possibly TRBD1 for D (5 bases). CDR1 and CDR2 from the germline V gene are SGDLS and YYNGEE. V lost 5 bases, J lost 1 base, and 12 bases lay in between. CDR3 length: 14 residues. CDR3 protein: CASRPGPSNTEAFF. The CDR3 coding sequence is TGTGCCAGCAGGCCGGGACCCTCGAACACTGAAGCTTTCTTT.

This clone was recorded once. The V gene is TRBV5-1, the J gene TRBJ1-4; D is uncertain. CDR3 length: 16 residues. V was cut by 2 bases and J by 0 bases, with 11 bases left in between. Germline values: CDR1 SGHRS, CDR2 YFSETQ. CDR3: CASSFYPAPTNEKLFF. CDR3 nucleotides: TGCGCCAGCAGCTTCTACCCGGCACCAACTAATGAAAAACTGTTTTTT.

This sequence joins TRBV6-6 and TRBJ2-7, with 11 bases lining up with TRBD2. This CDR3 spans 15 amino acids. Looked up from germline, CDR1 is MNHNY and CDR2 is SVGAGI (reference sequence). J was trimmed by 2 bases and V by 6 bases; bases with no gene match: 6. The CDR3 protein is CASSSYSGGAYEQYF. The CDR3 DNA reads as TGTGCCAGCAGCAGTTATAGCGGGGGGGCCTACGAGCAGTACTTC.

The V gene is TRBV9, the J gene TRBJ1-4; the match to TRBD1 covers 9 bases. This CDR3 is built from 15 residues. The trim removed 3 bases at V and 6 bases at J, leaving 6 bases unmatched. The germline V gene encodes CDR1 SGDLS and CDR2 YYNGEE. The DNA for the CDR3 is TGTGCCAGCAGCGACGGGACAGGGAGGCATGAAAAACTGTTTTTT. This gives the protein CASSDGTGRHEKLFF. The variable domain in full, completed from reference TRBV9 and TRBJ1-4, reads DSGVTQTPKHLITATGQRVTLRCSPRSGDLSVYWYQQSLDQGLQFLIQYYNGEERAKGNILERFSAQQFPDLHSELNLSSLELGDSALYFCASSDGTGRHEKLFFGSGTQLSVL.

The V call is TRBV6-5, the J call TRBJ2-7, with TRBD2 identical over 7 bases. This CDR3 comprises 14 residues. The V and J ends lost 6 bases and 3 bases, in that order; junction bases with no gene match: 8. Germline V CDR1 and CDR2: MNHEY, SVGAGI. CDR3 sequence reads: CASRRDYQNYEQYF. CDR3 coding DNA: TGTGCCAGCAGACGGGACTATCAAAACTACGAGCAGTACTTC.

V usage is TRBV9 and J usage is TRBJ1-1; a weak D match, TRBD1 (5 bases). This CDR3 comprises 17 residues. V was trimmed by 3 bases and J by 0 bases, leaving 18 bases between them. Germline V gene data show CDR1 as SGDLS and CDR2 as YYNGEE. The DNA for the CDR3 is TGTGCCAGCAGCGGAGAGGAGGGGCTCCTCGTGAACACTGAAGCTTTCTTT. This translates into CASSGEEGLLVNTEAFF.

The V and J genes are TRBV30 and TRBJ1-3; D is unresolved. Germline loops: CDR1 GTSNPN, CDR2 SVGIG (reference sequence). The CDR3 has 12 amino acids. V lost 0 bases, J lost 4 bases, and 4 bases lay in between. The DNA of the CDR3 is TGTGCCTGGAGTGTAGTGGGAAACACCATATATTTT. This translates into CAWSVVGNTIYF.

This chain links TRBV7-9 with TRBJ1-6; 7 nucleotides line up with TRBD1. The germline V gene has CDR1 SEHNR and CDR2 FQNEAQ (reference sequence). CDR3 length: 16 amino acids. V trimming: 5 bases; J trimming: 7 bases; junction bases outside the gene matches: 11. CDR3 residues: CASSPQGGGMNSPLHF. CDR3 DNA sequence: TGTGCCAGCAGCCCTCAGGGGGGAGGGATGAATTCACCCCTCCACTTT.

CDR3: CASSEVTDEQFF. The CDR3 nucleotides read TGTGCCAGCAGTGAGGTCACGGATGAGCAGTTCTTC. V gene TRBV2 combines with J gene TRBJ2-1; no definite D call. The germline gives CDR1 SNHLY, CDR2 FYNNEI. V was pared by 3 bases and J by 8 bases, with 8 bases between. CDR3 length: 12 amino acids. Full variable domain (remainder filled in from reference TRBV2 and TRBJ2-1): EPEVTQTPSHQVTQMGQEVILRCVPISNHLYFYWYRQILGQKVEFLVSFYNNEISEKSEIFDDQFSVERPDGSNFTLKIRSTKLEDSAMYFCASSEVTDEQFFGPGTRLTVL.

The V and J genes are TRBV5-1 and TRBJ1-5; possible D gene TRBD1, 6 bases. The V end was cut by 3 bases, the J end by 0 bases, with 19 bases between. Looked up from germline, CDR1 is SGHRS and CDR2 is YFSETQ. The CDR3 contains 18 residues. This CDR3 reads CASSSGTTEDNSNQPQHF. The DNA for the CDR3 is TGCGCCAGCAGCTCCGGGACAACGGAAGACAATAGCAATCAGCCCCAGCATTTT. Full variable domain (rest looked up from reference TRBV5-1 and TRBJ1-5): KAGVTQTPRYLIKTRGQQVTLSCSPISGHRSVSWYQQTPGQGLQFLFEYFSETQRNKGNFPGRFSGRQFSNSRSEMNVSTLELGDSALYLCASSSGTTEDNSNQPQHFGDGTRLSIL.

V and J are TRBV7-2 and TRBJ2-3; maybe TRBD1 (6 bases). The CDR3 spans 15 residues. Germline CDR1 and CDR2: SGHTA and FQGNSA. Trimming pared 3 bases from V and 2 bases from J, leaving 12 bases between. The CDR3 sequence: CASSFRGLPTDTQYF. For the CDR3, the DNA is TGTGCCAGCAGCTTCAGGGGTTTGCCCACAGATACGCAGTATTTT.

The chain joins TRBV30 to TRBJ1-1, with D unclear. Germline V gene sequence: CDR1 GTSNPN, CDR2 SVGIG (reference sequence). Trimming left V 0 bases short and J 1 base short, with 9 bases between. The CDR3 runs to 14 residues. In DNA form, the CDR3 reads TGTGCCTGGAGTGTCGGAGCGGCGAACACTGAAGCTTTCTTT. Its protein product is CAWSVGAANTEAFF.

The CDR3 protein is CASSDLGRRVDEQYF. In nucleotides, the CDR3 is TGTGCCAGCAGTGATTTGGGACGAAGGGTGGACGAGCAGTACTTC. This sequence joins TRBV6-1 and TRBJ2-7; D is perhaps TRBD1 or TRBD2 (5 bases each). The CDR3 runs to 15 residues. Germline CDR1 reads MNHNS; CDR2 reads SASEGT. V dropped 3 bases and J dropped 5 bases, with 17 bases sitting between them.

This clone was observed a single time. V usage is TRBV5-1 and J usage is TRBJ2-6; the D is unclear. With 2 bases removed from V and 0 bases from J, the gap between germline ends came to 18 bases. The CDR3 has 19 residues. The germline V gene has CDR1 SGHRS and CDR2 YFSETQ. CDR3 coding DNA: TGCGCCAGCAGCTTCCGACTGAACAGCCAGAGCTCTGGGGCCAACGTCCTGACTTTC. Residues: CASSFRLNSQSSGANVLTF.

The chain couples TRBV9 to TRBJ2-1; 16 bases are a match to TRBD2. Germline CDR1 reads SGDLS; CDR2 reads YYNGEE. After removal of 4 bases from V and 7 bases from J, the junction contained 11 bases not matched to a gene. The CDR3 runs 18 residues. Here the CDR3 DNA reads TGTGCCAGCAGCACCGCGGGACTAGCGGGGGGGCCGGGAAATGAGCAGTTCTTC. Translated, it gives CASSTAGLAGGPGNEQFF.

This chain joins TRBV18 and TRBJ1-1, with D uncertain. CDR1 and CDR2 (germline): KGHSH, LQKENI. V dropped 5 bases and J dropped 2 bases, with 9 bases sitting between them. This CDR3 spans 13 amino acids. The CDR3 DNA is TGTGCCAGCTCATCAGGTACTAACACTGAAGCTTTCTTT. As protein: CASSSGTNTEAFF.

The chain employs TRBV5-1 and TRBJ2-1; 10 bases are a match to TRBD2. The CDR3 covers 15 residues. Per the germline V gene, CDR1 is SGHRS and CDR2 is YFSETQ. V was pared by 3 bases and J by 4 bases, with 4 bases of the junction left unmatched. The CDR3 nucleotides are TGCGCCAGCAGCTCTGCACTAGCGGGGTACAATGAGCAGTTCTTC. Its translation: CASSSALAGYNEQFF.

The chain is built from TRBV7-9 and TRBJ1-1; D remains ambiguous. The length of the CDR3 is 13 residues. The V end was cut by 5 bases, the J end by 5 bases, with 12 bases between. Germline V CDR1 and CDR2: SEHNR, FQNEAQ (reference sequence). This CDR3 reads CASSTDPRTEAFF. For the CDR3, the DNA is TGTGCCAGCAGCACTGACCCGCGGACTGAAGCTTTCTTT.

The chain recombines TRBV4-1 with TRBJ1-2; weak D call: TRBD1 (5 bases). CDR3 length: 14 residues. V gave up 4 bases and J gave up 7 bases, with 16 bases separating them. Germline V lookup: CDR1 MGHRA, CDR2 YSYEKL. CDR3 amino acids: CASSLPGPNSGYTF. In nucleotides, the CDR3 is TGCGCCAGCAGCCTTCCGGGACCCAATTCTGGCTACACCTTC.

The V call is TRBV2, the J call TRBJ1-4; D call uncertain. The CDR3 loop spans 14 amino acids. Germline V gene sequence: CDR1 SNHLY, CDR2 FYNNEI. V lost 10 bases and J lost 3, with 15 bases in between. CDR3 nucleotide sequence: TGTGCCACCCAACCGTCTCTTGCTAATGAAAAACTGTTTTTT. This codes for CATQPSLANEKLFF.